These T cell receptor beta chains were read from a single sample in a study of cytotoxic CD8 clonotypes in ibrutinib-treated CLL. Measured with immunoSEQ multiplex PCR; TCRdb has only the in-frame clones, and not every one. This sample yields nearly 300,000 clones, of which approximately 79% are seen a single time; about 5.3% belongs to the top ten. Sequenced here: PBMCs, sampled at disease progression, from a patient treated with ibrutinib. The receptors come from a human donor with chronic lymphocytic leukemia. Both conserved end residues are part of each CDR3. Fields, in order: J gene, V gene, CDR3 protein.

j_gene: TRBJ1-2; v_gene: TRBV5-1; CDR3aa: CASSLVGYGYTF
j_gene: TRBJ1-3; v_gene: TRBV7-2; CDR3aa: CASSLGSVLGNTIYF
j_gene: TRBJ2-7; v_gene: TRBV15; CDR3aa: CATSRGTGKAYEQYF
j_gene: TRBJ2-7; v_gene: TRBV6-6; CDR3aa: CASSYLSRERYEQYF
j_gene: TRBJ2-7; v_gene: TRBV19; CDR3aa: CASSMQGASYEQYF
j_gene: TRBJ2-2; v_gene: TRBV11-1; CDR3aa: CASSLAGTGYTGELFF
j_gene: TRBJ1-2; v_gene: TRBV7-9; CDR3aa: CASSFGQGANGYTF
j_gene: TRBJ2-2; v_gene: TRBV5-1; CDR3aa: CASSLVWGPDTGELFF
j_gene: TRBJ2-6; v_gene: TRBV7-9; CDR3aa: CASSLLISGANVLTF
j_gene: TRBJ1-1; v_gene: TRBV29-1; CDR3aa: CSVELAQHTEAFF
j_gene: TRBJ2-3; v_gene: TRBV7-3; CDR3aa: CASSPDGTDTQYF
j_gene: TRBJ2-7; v_gene: TRBV19; CDR3aa: CASSITGQGVYYEQYF
j_gene: TRBJ2-1; v_gene: TRBV4-3; CDR3aa: CASSQDLGLAGHNEQFF
j_gene: TRBJ2-1; v_gene: TRBV5-4; CDR3aa: CASSSPGLASHEQFF
j_gene: TRBJ2-3; v_gene: TRBV5-1; CDR3aa: CASSPGQPLTDTQYF
j_gene: TRBJ2-5; v_gene: TRBV15; CDR3aa: CATSRDWTGMQETQYF
j_gene: TRBJ2-2; v_gene: TRBV18; CDR3aa: CASSPPRRELFF
j_gene: TRBJ1-2; v_gene: TRBV6-6; CDR3aa: CASSYRQDNYGYTF
j_gene: TRBJ2-7; v_gene: TRBV2; CDR3aa: CASQAGASYEQYF
j_gene: TRBJ2-1; v_gene: TRBV27; CDR3aa: CASSLTDYNEQFF
j_gene: TRBJ2-7; v_gene: TRBV2; CDR3aa: CARRDSGVAEQYF
j_gene: TRBJ2-7; v_gene: TRBV5-1; CDR3aa: CASSVINPGQGAGEQYF
j_gene: TRBJ2-2; v_gene: TRBV2; CDR3aa: CASSESSGGAVELFF
j_gene: TRBJ1-5; v_gene: TRBV2; CDR3aa: CAINAGVNQPQHF
j_gene: TRBJ1-5; v_gene: TRBV7-8; CDR3aa: CASSSNRDLNQPQHF
j_gene: TRBJ2-3; v_gene: TRBV7-2; CDR3aa: CASSLRAQGDTQYF
j_gene: TRBJ2-7; v_gene: TRBV4-1; CDR3aa: CASSQDSGQGSEQYF
j_gene: TRBJ1-2; v_gene: TRBV7-9; CDR3aa: CASSLASTGPYGYTF
j_gene: TRBJ2-1; v_gene: TRBV29-1; CDR3aa: CSDQLAVSSYNEQFF
j_gene: TRBJ2-2; v_gene: TRBV5-4; CDR3aa: CASSLMKPTGELFF
j_gene: TRBJ2-2; v_gene: TRBV19; CDR3aa: CASSEVFAGELFF
j_gene: TRBJ2-7; v_gene: TRBV9; CDR3aa: CASSVQGQGYHEQYF
j_gene: TRBJ1-2; v_gene: TRBV6-1; CDR3aa: CASSEPGQNYGYTF
j_gene: TRBJ1-2; v_gene: TRBV11-2; CDR3aa: CASSSFVKYRDRGLGYTF
j_gene: TRBJ2-1; v_gene: TRBV6-4; CDR3aa: CASSLGTSGAYEQFF
j_gene: TRBJ2-3; v_gene: TRBV7-2; CDR3aa: CASSLAVGSDTQYF
j_gene: TRBJ1-5; v_gene: TRBV27; CDR3aa: CASSLRTGYQPQHF
j_gene: TRBJ2-7; v_gene: TRBV29-1; CDR3aa: CSVEPVQGGKSYEQYF
j_gene: TRBJ2-5; v_gene: TRBV25-1; CDR3aa: CASATGFGTDPEETQYF
j_gene: TRBJ1-1; v_gene: TRBV29-1; CDR3aa: CSADLVGDTEAFF
j_gene: TRBJ2-1; v_gene: TRBV10-2; CDR3aa: CASRGTSGGNEQFF
j_gene: TRBJ2-7; v_gene: TRBV9; CDR3aa: CASSVGTGGGYEQYF
j_gene: TRBJ2-6; v_gene: TRBV2; CDR3aa: CARRVSGANVLTF
j_gene: TRBJ2-2; v_gene: TRBV5-4; CDR3aa: CASSLDTANTGELFF
j_gene: TRBJ2-2; v_gene: TRBV19; CDR3aa: CASSPDRGSTGELFF
j_gene: TRBJ2-5; v_gene: TRBV7-9; CDR3aa: CASSLVAASGVQETQYF
j_gene: TRBJ1-1; v_gene: TRBV6-6; CDR3aa: CASSYAGNTEAFF
j_gene: TRBJ2-3; v_gene: TRBV15; CDR3aa: CATSRSGGESDTQYF
j_gene: TRBJ1-1; v_gene: TRBV2; CDR3aa: CASRGGTEAFF
j_gene: TRBJ1-1; v_gene: TRBV11-2; CDR3aa: CASSLDLGVGTTKAFF
j_gene: TRBJ2-7; v_gene: TRBV6-5; CDR3aa: CASSAPTRQRTYF
j_gene: TRBJ2-1; v_gene: TRBV11-2; CDR3aa: CASSPQTGGLMHEQFF
j_gene: TRBJ2-2; v_gene: TRBV7-6; CDR3aa: CASSLVGPTAPNTGELFF
j_gene: TRBJ2-3; v_gene: TRBV9; CDR3aa: CASSVVRTAARDTQYF
j_gene: TRBJ2-7; v_gene: TRBV9; CDR3aa: CASSVEDAESYEQYF
j_gene: TRBJ2-7; v_gene: TRBV29-1; CDR3aa: CSVVAREGGGLEQYF
j_gene: TRBJ2-7; v_gene: TRBV5-6; CDR3aa: CASSLGVSTYEQYF
j_gene: TRBJ2-5; v_gene: TRBV19; CDR3aa: CASSAWREGQETQYF
j_gene: TRBJ2-7; v_gene: TRBV5-4; CDR3aa: CASSRIFSSHYEQYF